A single sample is the source of the 30 T cell receptor beta chains below, sequenced in a study of blood T cell repertoires in COVID-19. Assay: immunoSEQ multiplex PCR; the TCRdb copy retains only in-frame clones and omits some. Of hundreds of thousands of clones in the sample, 85% to 90% are singletons; the top ten hold roughly 14%. The specimen was PBMCs or T cells enriched from blood (not recorded which). All receptors derive from a woman between 50 and 59 years old with acute COVID-19.

CDR3 sequence: CAWSVNLYNEQFF. CDR3 nucleotides: TGTGCCTGGAGTGTAAATCTATACAATGAGCAGTTCTTC. The rearrangement joins TRBV30 to TRBJ2-1; D is unresolved. Trimming shortened V by 0 bases and J by 4 bases, and 7 bases separated the two germline ends. The germline V gene has CDR1 GTSNPN and CDR2 SVGIG (reference sequence). The length of the CDR3 is 13 residues.

The chain uses TRBV19 and TRBJ2-7, with D tentatively TRBD1 (5 bases). V lost 6 bases and J 6 bases, leaving 12 bases between the germline ends. The CDR3 has 12 residues. CDR1 and CDR2 (germline): LNHDA, SQIVND (reference sequence). For the CDR3, the DNA is TGTGCCAGTAGCTACAGGTCCGGCGAGCAGTACTTC. Translating gives CASSYRSGEQYF.

The chain uses TRBV6-2 or TRBV6-3 and TRBJ2-7; 10 bases are shared with TRBD1. Looked up from germline, CDR1 is MNHEY and CDR2 is SVGEGT. Trimming at V came to 2 bases and at J to 4 bases, leaving 14 bases not matched to a gene. The CDR3 runs 18 residues. CDR3 residues: CASSYGDRGLLPKYEQYF. CDR3 nucleotide sequence: TGTGCCAGCAGTTACGGGGACAGGGGATTACTGCCTAAATACGAGCAGTACTTC.

This rearrangement joins TRBV11-2 to TRBJ1-3; 7 bases agree with TRBD1. The CDR3 contains 14 residues. J gave up 0 bases and V 4 bases, and 0 bases lay outside the gene matches. CDR1 is SGHAT and CDR2 is FQNNGV in the germline V gene. Here the CDR3 DNA reads TGTGCCAGCAGCTGGGACAGCTCTGGAAACACCATATATTTT. It specifies CASSWDSSGNTIYF. The full variable domain, completed using reference TRBV11-2 and TRBJ1-3, is EAGVAQSPRYKIIEKRQSVAFWCNPISGHATLYWYQQILGQGPKLLIQFQNNGVVDDSQLPKDRFSAERLKGVDSTLKIQPAKLEDSAVYLCASSWDSSGNTIYFGEGSWLTVV.

This chain uses TRBV5-4 with TRBJ1-2; maybe TRBD1 (5 bases). CDR1 SGHNT and CDR2 YYREEE come from the germline V gene (reference sequence). This CDR3 is 14 amino acids long. Trimming removed 2 bases at V and 7 bases at J, with 15 bases between. The CDR3 here is CASSFLTGTGGYTF. In nucleotides, the CDR3 is TGTGCCAGCAGCTTCCTCACCGGGACTGGTGGCTACACCTTC.

This clone has only one observation. The chain employs TRBV24-1 and TRBJ1-2, with D maybe TRBD1 (6 bases). The CDR3 contains 15 residues. In germline, CDR1 is KGHDR, CDR2 SFDVKD. Trimming removed 3 bases from V and 6 bases from J, with 16 bases in between. The CDR3 nucleotides are TGTGCCACCAGTGATCCCGCCGGGACACAGAATGGCTACACCTTC. Protein sequence: CATSDPAGTQNGYTF.

The rearrangement joins TRBV2 to TRBJ2-7, with a weak D call TRBD2 (5 bases). Looked up from germline, CDR1 is SNHLY and CDR2 is FYNNEI. The CDR3 runs 11 residues. The V gene lost 4 bases and the J gene lost 11 bases, with 12 bases spanning the gap. The CDR3 DNA is TGTGCCAGCAGTGGCCGGACTGGAAAGTACTTC. Translating it yields CASSGRTGKYF.

The gene calls are TRBV6-5 and TRBJ1-3, with 7 bases matching TRBD1. In germline, CDR1 is MNHEY, CDR2 SVGAGI. The CDR3 is made up of 14 amino acids. The V and J ends lost 2 bases and 9 bases, in that order; junction bases with no gene match: 7. The CDR3, as DNA: TGTGCCAGCAGTTACGCCGACAGGGTCGGCACCATATATTTT. Protein sequence: CASSYADRVGTIYF.

This clone has a handful of counts. The J gene is TRBJ2-3, the V gene TRBV20-1; TRBD1 is a possible D gene (6 bases). The CDR3 consists of 14 residues. In germline, CDR1 is DFQATT, CDR2 SNEGSKA (reference sequence). V lost 3 bases and J 2 bases, leaving 12 bases between the germline ends. The CDR3 DNA reads as TGCAGTGCTAGTAAGGGACAACTCACAGATACGCAGTATTTT. Its translation is CSASKGQLTDTQYF.

The chain uses TRBV3-1 (or the pseudogene TRBV3-2) and TRBJ2-5; D unclear. CDR1 and CDR2 from the germline V gene are LGHDT and YNNKEL (reference sequence). The CDR3 runs to 14 residues. With 4 bases removed from V and 2 bases from J, the gap between germline ends came to 11 bases. CDR3 nucleotide sequence: TGTGCCAGCAGCCTCGGGTTCAGACAAGAGACCCAGTACTTC. It translates to CASSLGFRQETQYF.

The chain couples TRBV7-9 to TRBJ1-1, with TRBD1 identical over 8 bases. The CDR3 consists of 15 residues. Germline assignment: CDR1 SEHNR and CDR2 FQNEAQ (reference sequence). V shed 1 base and J 1 base; nucleotides not matched to a gene: 2. CDR3 loop: CASSLGTGTNTEAFF. The CDR3 DNA sequence: TGTGCCAGCAGCTTAGGGACAGGGACGAACACTGAAGCTTTCTTT.

This sequence joins TRBV11-2 and TRBJ2-3, with 12 positions matching TRBD2. Germline trimming cut 6 bases from V and 0 bases from J; bases unmatched to any gene: 4. The germline CDR1 and CDR2 sequences are SGHAT and FQNNGV. The CDR3 has 16 amino acids. CDR3: CASRWTSGVSTDTQYF. The DNA for the CDR3 is TGTGCCAGCAGATGGACTAGCGGGGTTAGCACAGATACGCAGTATTTT.

The chain recombines TRBV2 with TRBJ1-5; D might be TRBD1 (6 bases). CDR3 length: 18 residues. CDR1 SNHLY and CDR2 FYNNEI come from the germline V gene. The V gene lost 3 bases and the J gene lost 1 base, with 19 bases spanning the gap. The CDR3 coding sequence is TGTGCCAGCAGTGAGTCTTGGGGGGGCCTCTGGAGCAATCAGCCCCAGCATTTT. This codes for CASSESWGGLWSNQPQHF.

This clone was found a few times. This sequence joins TRBV12-3 or TRBV12-4 and TRBJ2-7, with a possible D match to TRBD2 (5 bases). CDR3 length equals 13 residues. The V end was cut by 3 bases, the J end by 1 base, with 7 bases between. CDR3 nucleotide sequence: TGTGCCAGCAGTTTCGGGGAGTCCTACGAGCAGTACTTC. It codes for CASSFGESYEQYF.

In this sample, this clone turned up once. This chain joins TRBV7-8 and TRBJ2-7, with 11 bases lining up with TRBD2. The CDR3 covers 15 residues. V lost 5 bases, J lost 2 bases, and 5 bases stayed unmatched. Looked up from germline, CDR1 is SGHVS and CDR2 is FQNEAQ. The CDR3 DNA sequence: TGTGCCAGCAGCACACCTAGCGGGAGGACCTACGAGCAGTACTTC. This encodes CASSTPSGRTYEQYF.

The chain joins TRBV14 to TRBJ2-5, with 9 nucleotides matching TRBD1. Trimming removed 4 bases from V and 7 bases from J; junction bases left unmatched: 16. Germline loops: CDR1 SGHDN, CDR2 FVKESK. The CDR3 is 17 amino acids. The CDR3 bases are TGTGCCAGCAGCCCGGGACAGGGAAGAACCATATTGTGGACCCAGTACTTC. Protein sequence: CASSPGQGRTILWTQYF.

This clone appeared a single time. The gene calls are TRBV18 and TRBJ1-5; 8 nucleotides align to TRBD1. CDR3 length equals 15 residues. After removal of 3 bases from V and 7 bases from J, the junction contained 8 bases not matched to a gene. Germline lookup yields CDR1 KGHSH and CDR2 LQKENI. Here the CDR3 reads CASSPQGGQVQPQHF. In nucleotides, the CDR3 is TGTGCCAGCTCACCGCAGGGGGGACAGGTACAGCCCCAGCATTTT.

The chain recombines TRBV19 with TRBJ1-5, with a possible D match to TRBD1 (6 bases). This CDR3 contains 14 residues. The germline CDR1 and CDR2 sequences are LNHDA and SQIVND (reference sequence). The V end was cut by 6 bases, the J end by 7 bases, with 16 bases between. In nucleotides, the CDR3 is TGTGCCAGTAGCTCTTCACAGGGTGGCCAGCCCCAGCATTTT. Protein: CASSSSQGGQPQHF. Supplemented by reference TRBV19 and TRBJ1-5, the full variable domain reads DGGITQSPKYLFRKEGQNVTLSCEQNLNHDAMYWYRQDPGQGLRLIYYSQIVNDFQKGDIAEGYSVSREKKESFPLTVTSAQKNPTAFYLCASSSSQGGQPQHFGDGTRLSIL.

The rearrangement uses TRBV28 and TRBJ1-2, with TRBD1 identical over 7 bases. Unmatched junction bases numbered 2, after V lost 3 bases and J lost 4 bases. The CDR3 loop spans 13 amino acids. CDR1 is MDHEN and CDR2 is SYDVKM in the germline V gene. CDR3 sequence reads: CASSFSGGYGYTF. The DNA for the CDR3 is TGTGCCAGCAGTTTTTCAGGGGGCTATGGCTACACCTTC.

V and J are TRBV9 and TRBJ2-3, with D possibly TRBD2 on 5 matching bases. Trimming cost V 3 bases and J 0 bases, with 11 bases left between them. CDR3 size: 15 residues. Per the germline V gene, CDR1 is SGDLS and CDR2 is YYNGEE. In nucleotides, the CDR3 is TGTGCCAGCAGCGCCATCGGGGAAAGCACAGATACGCAGTATTTT. As protein: CASSAIGESTDTQYF.

The chain carries TRBV27 and TRBJ2-7, with TRBD2 identical over 11 bases. CDR1 is MNHEY and CDR2 is SMNVEV in the germline V gene (reference sequence). The trim removed 5 bases at V and 2 bases at J, leaving 5 bases unmatched. There are 15 residues in the CDR3. As DNA, the CDR3 is TGTGCCAGCAGTCCCGTAGCGGGAGGGACCTACGAGCAGTACTTC. Amino acids: CASSPVAGGTYEQYF.

Concerning this clone: Sequence at one end of the junction differs from germline and may be a read error. V is TRBV20-1 and J is TRBJ1-6; D is unclear. This CDR3 comprises 11 residues. Per the germline V gene, CDR1 is DFQATT and CDR2 is SNEGSKA (reference sequence). The CDR3 DNA is TGCAGTGCTAGAGTCGGGGTTGGGGATTTTTTT. This codes for CSARVGVGDFF.

This chain links TRBV7-2 with TRBJ1-5; the match to TRBD1 covers 7 bases. The CDR3 contains 16 residues. V trimming: 2 bases; J trimming: 2 bases; junction bases outside the gene matches: 6. Germline V gene data show CDR1 as SGHTA and CDR2 as FQGNSA. CDR3 protein: CASSLRDSSGNQPQHF. The CDR3 region has the DNA TGTGCCAGCAGCTTAAGGGACAGTTCTGGCAATCAGCCCCAGCATTTT.

This sequence joins TRBV28 and TRBJ2-1, with D perhaps TRBD2 (6 bases). The CDR3 length is 15 residues. The V gene lost 7 bases and the J gene lost 9 bases, with 22 bases spanning the gap. Germline loops: CDR1 MDHEN, CDR2 SYDVKM. The CDR3 sequence: CASTTDGSGIREQFF. CDR3 nucleotide sequence: TGTGCCAGCACCACTGACGGGAGTGGGATACGTGAGCAGTTCTTC.

This clone was recorded only once. In nucleotides, the CDR3 is TGTGCCAGCAGTTCCCTCCGGGACAGGGGGCCGGGAACTGAAGCTTTCTTT. This codes for CASSSLRDRGPGTEAFF. The chain uses TRBV27 and TRBJ1-1; 12 bases fit TRBD1. The CDR3 runs to 17 residues. Germline V gene lookup returns CDR1 MNHEY and CDR2 SMNVEV (reference sequence). The V and J ends lost 4 bases and 5 bases, in that order; junction bases with no gene match: 11.

The genes are TRBV28 and TRBJ1-6, with TRBD1 identical over 9 bases. This CDR3 is built from 16 residues. V gave up 3 bases and J gave up 1 base; unmatched junction bases: 1. The germline V gene encodes CDR1 MDHEN and CDR2 SYDVKM. CDR3 coding DNA: TGTGCCAGCAGTTTGGGACAGGGATCCTATAATTCACCCCTCCACTTT. This sequence encodes CASSLGQGSYNSPLHF.

This clone was seen a few times. V is TRBV15 and J is TRBJ1-2, with TRBD1 matching 7 bases. The V segment lost 3 bases and the J segment 7 bases; nucleotides outside the gene matches: 5. CDR3 size: 13 residues. The germline V gene encodes CDR1 LNHNV and CDR2 YYDKDF (reference sequence). Written as DNA, the CDR3 is TGTGCCACCAGCAGCGACAGGGTTGCTGGCTACACCTTC. Amino acid sequence: CATSSDRVAGYTF.

The chain couples TRBV28 to TRBJ1-6; 7 positions agree with TRBD1. Germline V gene data show CDR1 as MDHEN and CDR2 as SYDVKM. CDR3 length: 13 residues. With 10 bases clipped from V and 7 bases from J, the junction kept 7 bases outside the gene matches. CDR3 amino acids: CATWTGANSPLHF. CDR3 DNA sequence: TGTGCCACCTGGACAGGAGCAAATTCACCCCTCCACTTT.

V and J are TRBV11-2 and TRBJ1-3, with D possibly being TRBD1 (5 bases). The CDR3 totals 16 residues. V lost 3 bases to trimming and J lost 0 bases, with 12 bases between them. The germline gives CDR1 SGHAT, CDR2 FQNNGV. The CDR3 protein is CASSFLQGPSGNTIYF. CDR3 nucleotides: TGTGCCAGCAGCTTTTTGCAGGGCCCCTCTGGAAACACCATATATTTT.

This clone was picked up a small number of times. The J gene is TRBJ2-1, the V gene TRBV6-2 or TRBV6-3; TRBD1 might be the D (5 bases). Germline-derived CDR1 and CDR2 are MNHEY and SVGEGT. The CDR3 runs 16 residues. V dropped 0 bases and J dropped 5 bases, with 14 bases sitting between them. The CDR3 DNA follows: TGTGCCAGCAGTTACTCGATAAGACAGTTTAACAATGAGCAGTTCTTC. Translated, it gives CASSYSIRQFNNEQFF.